This passage covers 5 T cell receptor beta chains from one sample sequenced in a study of T cell responses to AZD1222 COVID-19 vaccine. Clones were sequenced by immunoSEQ multiplex PCR, and TCRdb holds only the in-frame ones, with some missing. This table has some 180,000 clones, just under 95% appearing once. The sequencing here drew on peripheral blood, taken on day 0 of AZD1222 vaccination. The receptors shown here come from an adult in good health.

The chain joins TRBV3-1 (or the pseudogene TRBV3-2) to TRBJ1-2, with 7 bases that match TRBD1. Germline lookup yields CDR1 LGHDT and CDR2 YNNKEL (reference sequence). This CDR3 region has 13 residues. J was trimmed by 3 bases and V by 6 bases; bases with no gene match: 4. The CDR3 DNA reads as TGTGCCAGCAGACAGGGGCTTGACTATGGCTACACCTTC. It specifies CASRQGLDYGYTF.

The rearrangement uses TRBV3-1 (or the pseudogene TRBV3-2) and TRBJ1-1; TRBD1 might be the D (6 bases). Deletions cut 8 bases from V and 1 base from J, with 11 bases between. CDR3 size: 13 residues. Germline values: CDR1 LGHDT, CDR2 YNNKEL (reference sequence). The CDR3 loop is CASATGQNTEAFF. In DNA, the CDR3 is TGTGCCAGCGCGACGGGACAGAACACTGAAGCTTTCTTT.

V and J are TRBV9 and TRBJ2-2; D perhaps matches TRBD1 (6 bases). This CDR3 region has 16 residues. Germline assignment: CDR1 SGDLS and CDR2 YYNGEE. Trimming removed 1 base from V and 3 bases from J, with 13 bases in between. The chain's CDR3 is CASSVSSGADTGELFF. CDR3 nucleotide sequence: TGTGCCAGCAGCGTATCGTCAGGGGCCGACACCGGGGAGCTGTTTTTT.

This clone came up once. The rearrangement joins TRBV29-1 to TRBJ2-1; D possibly corresponds to TRBD1 (6 bases). The ends were cut back, 1 base at V and 6 bases at J, with 10 bases in the middle. From germline, CDR1 is SQVTM and CDR2 ANQGSEA. The CDR3 totals 13 residues. The CDR3 bases are TGCAGCGTTGAAGTACGGACAGCCAATGAGCAGTTCTTC. As protein: CSVEVRTANEQFF.

V and J are TRBV29-1 and TRBJ1-2, with D possibly being TRBD1 (6 bases). The V and J ends lost 2 bases and 1 base respectively, with 20 bases between them. The CDR3 has 17 amino acids. In germline, CDR1 is SQVTM, CDR2 ANQGSEA. The CDR3 DNA reads TGCAGCGTTGAATTCTCCGCCGGCAGGGGAAGTAACTATGGCTACACCTTC. Translated: CSVEFSAGRGSNYGYTF. The whole variable domain, filled in from reference TRBV29-1 and TRBJ1-2, reads SAVISQKPSRDICQRGTSLTIQCQVDSQVTMMFWYRQQPGQSLTLIATANQGSEATYESGFVIDKFPISRPNLTFSTLTVSNMSPEDSSIYLCSVEFSAGRGSNYGYTFGSGTRLTVV.